Listed below are T cell receptor beta chains from one sample, sequenced in a study of CD4 and CD8 cells across lung adenocarcinoma regions. Using its own MiXCR run on the PCR reads, TCRdb lists one record per CDR3 protein. The sample includes 3,700 or so distinct CDR3 sequences, 56% of them seen just once. Sequencing input: CD4+ T cells from the margin of a lung tumor. These receptors were collected from a female donor with lung adenocarcinoma. The CD4 and CD8 labels of this study may be unreliable. Each CDR3 is given with its conserved first and last residue. D genes are given only for firm matches. Size is omitted from some rows. Given values are once, few, many or a class for expanded clones.

cdr3_aa: CASSVGTGDEDEQFF
cdr3_nt: TGTGCCAGCAGTGTGGGGACAGGGGATGAGGATGAGCAGTTCTTC
clone_size: .
j_call: TRBJ2-1
d_call: TRBD1
v_call: TRBV6-4

cdr3_aa: CASSWRAWGSYEQYF
cdr3_nt: TGTGCCAGCAGTTGGAGGGCCTGGGGGTCCTACGAGCAGTACTTC
clone_size: .
j_call: TRBJ2-7
d_call: .
v_call: TRBV27

cdr3_aa: CASSQSGGRAFF
cdr3_nt: TGTGCCAGCAGCCAAAGCGGGGGCAGGGCGTTCTTC
clone_size: .
j_call: TRBJ2-1
d_call: TRBD2
v_call: TRBV6-1

cdr3_aa: CASAGGAGVQEQYF
cdr3_nt: TGTGCCAGCGCTGGTGGGGCGGGAGTTCAGGAGCAGTACTTC
clone_size: .
j_call: TRBJ2-7
d_call: TRBD2
v_call: TRBV6-1

cdr3_aa: CASSEQSSYEQYF
cdr3_nt: TGCGCCAGCAGTGAACAGAGCTCCTACGAGCAGTACTTC
clone_size: medium-sized
j_call: TRBJ2-7
d_call: .
v_call: TRBV10-2

cdr3_aa: CASRQGALIVAYGYTF
cdr3_nt: TGTGCCAGCAGACAGGGGGCGCTGATAGTAGCGTATGGCTACACCTTC
clone_size: medium-sized
j_call: TRBJ1-2
d_call: TRBD1
v_call: TRBV6-1

cdr3_aa: CASRGGGAAKNIQYF
cdr3_nt: TGTGCCAGCAGGGGAGGAGGGGCGGCCAAAAACATTCAGTACTTC
clone_size: medium-sized
j_call: TRBJ2-4
d_call: .
v_call: TRBV3-1

cdr3_aa: CASSYGGAYTDTQYF
cdr3_nt: TGTGCCAGCAGTTACGGGGGCGCGTATACAGATACGCAGTATTTT
clone_size: medium-sized
j_call: TRBJ2-3
d_call: .
v_call: TRBV6-5

cdr3_aa: CASSLGQGQPYEQYF
cdr3_nt: TGTGCCAGCAGCCTCGGACAGGGACAGCCCTACGAGCAGTACTTC
clone_size: medium-sized
j_call: TRBJ2-7
d_call: TRBD1
v_call: TRBV27

cdr3_aa: CASSEEAGRETQYF
cdr3_nt: TGTGCCAGCAGTGAAGAGGCCGGGAGAGAGACCCAGTACTTC
clone_size: .
j_call: TRBJ2-5
d_call: .
v_call: TRBV6-1

cdr3_aa: CASSSRLAGVVEQYF
cdr3_nt: TGTGCCAGCAGTTCCCGACTAGCGGGAGTTGTAGAGCAGTACTTC
clone_size: .
j_call: TRBJ2-5
d_call: TRBD2
v_call: TRBV6-5

cdr3_aa: CASSPGTSGRIHEQYF
cdr3_nt: TGTGCCAGCAGCCCCGGGACTAGCGGGAGGATCCACGAGCAGTACTTC
clone_size: .
j_call: TRBJ2-7
d_call: TRBD2
v_call: TRBV7-2

cdr3_aa: CASSWGLAVYYEQYF
cdr3_nt: TGTGCCAGCAGCTGGGGACTAGCAGTTTACTACGAGCAGTACTTC
clone_size: .
j_call: TRBJ2-7
d_call: TRBD2
v_call: TRBV7-2